This paragraph covers one T cell receptor beta chain sequence. This entry belongs to a study of blood T cell repertoires in COVID-19. At the level of the study: The United States, Italy and Spain supplied acute and convalescent COVID-19 samples.

Generated by immunoSEQ multiplex PCR, the TCRdb table keeps only in-frame clones and is missing some. The sample carries approximately 300,000 clones, around 89% recorded once. This CDR3 is 16 amino acids long. V dropped 3 bases and J dropped 2 bases, with 16 bases sitting between them. Germline assignment: CDR1 SGDLS and CDR2 YYNGEE. The J gene is TRBJ2-3, the V gene TRBV9; no definite D call. Sequenced: peripheral blood. This clonotype was obtained from a man aged 18 to 30 who had recovered from COVID-19. The CDR3 DNA sequence: TGTGCCAGCAGCGAGAGCTCAGGTTTACCCACAGATACGCAGTATTTT. Residues: CASSESSGLPTDTQYF.